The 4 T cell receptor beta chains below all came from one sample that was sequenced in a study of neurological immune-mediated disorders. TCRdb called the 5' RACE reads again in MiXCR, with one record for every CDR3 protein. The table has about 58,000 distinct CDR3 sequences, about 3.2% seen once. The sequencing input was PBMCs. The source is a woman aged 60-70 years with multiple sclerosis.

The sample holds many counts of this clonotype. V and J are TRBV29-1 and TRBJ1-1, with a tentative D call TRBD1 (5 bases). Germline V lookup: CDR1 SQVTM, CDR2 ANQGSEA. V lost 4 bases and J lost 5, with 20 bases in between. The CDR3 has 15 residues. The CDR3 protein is CSVGGEGSGRTEAFF. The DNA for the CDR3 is TGCAGCGTTGGCGGGGAGGGGAGTGGGAGAACTGAAGCTTTCTTT.

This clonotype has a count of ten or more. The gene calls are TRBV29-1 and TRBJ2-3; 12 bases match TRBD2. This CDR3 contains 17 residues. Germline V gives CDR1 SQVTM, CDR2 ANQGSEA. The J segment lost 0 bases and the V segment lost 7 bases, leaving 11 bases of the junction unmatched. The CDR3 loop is CSALGLAGRISTDTQYF. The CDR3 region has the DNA TGCAGCGCATTAGGACTAGCGGGAAGGATTAGCACAGATACGCAGTATTTT.

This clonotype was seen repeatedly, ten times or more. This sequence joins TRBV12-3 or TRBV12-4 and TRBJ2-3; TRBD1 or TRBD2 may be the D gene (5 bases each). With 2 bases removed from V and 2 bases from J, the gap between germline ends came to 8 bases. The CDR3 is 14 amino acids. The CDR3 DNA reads TGTGCCAGCAGTTTATGGGGGTCCACAGATACGCAGTATTTT. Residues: CASSLWGSTDTQYF.

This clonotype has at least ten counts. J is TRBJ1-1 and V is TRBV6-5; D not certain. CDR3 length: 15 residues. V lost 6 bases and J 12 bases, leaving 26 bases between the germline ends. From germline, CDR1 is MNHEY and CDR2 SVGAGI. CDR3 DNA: TGTGCCAGCAGCCCACATGATGGGAGGTCGGCGGAGACTTTCTTT. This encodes CASSPHDGRSAETFF.